A selection of T cell receptor beta chains follows, all from one sample in a study of STAT5B mutations in CD4+ large granular lymphocyte leukemia. Measured with immunoSEQ multiplex PCR; TCRdb has only the in-frame clones, and not every one. Of tens of thousands of clones listed, roughly 79% are singletons. The sequenced sample consisted of CD4+ T cells from blood buffy coats. The receptors here all came from a human donor in good health. Each CDR3 is given with its conserved first and last residue. Each record gives: CDR3 protein, CDR3 DNA, J gene, clone size, D gene, V gene. D genes are given only for firm matches. Rows may omit the clone size; those that give it use once, few, many or a size class.

CDR3: CASRLGYGYTF
DNA: TGTGCCAGCAGACTAGGGTATGGCTACACCTTC
J: TRBJ1-2
size: .
D: .
V: TRBV2

CDR3: CASSLDTYNEQFF
DNA: TGTGCCAGCAGCTTGGACACCTACAATGAGCAGTTCTTC
J: TRBJ2-1
size: .
D: .
V: TRBV5-4

CDR3: CAISDGNTEAFF
DNA: TGTGCCATCAGTGATGGAAACACTGAAGCTTTCTTT
J: TRBJ1-1
size: once
D: .
V: TRBV10-3

CDR3: CASSVGGVDTQYF
DNA: TGTGCCAGCAGCGTAGGGGGAGTAGATACGCAGTATTTT
J: TRBJ2-3
size: few
D: .
V: TRBV9

CDR3: CATSREMLAGENEQFF
DNA: TGTGCCACCAGCAGAGAGATGCTAGCGGGAGAAAATGAGCAGTTCTTC
J: TRBJ2-1
size: .
D: TRBD2
V: TRBV15

CDR3: CASSQAFADTIYF
DNA: TGTGCCAGCAGCCAAGCATTTGCAGACACCATATATTTT
J: TRBJ1-3
size: .
D: .
V: TRBV14

CDR3: CASSEPPLKETQYF
DNA: TGTGCCAGCAGTGAGCCACCGCTCAAGGAGACCCAGTACTTC
J: TRBJ2-5
size: .
D: .
V: TRBV2

CDR3: CASALAANTGELFF
DNA: TGTGCCAGCGCGCTAGCAGCGAACACCGGGGAGCTGTTTTTT
J: TRBJ2-2
size: few
D: .
V: TRBV2

CDR3: CATFSAGVNTEAFF
DNA: TGTGCCACCTTCTCGGCCGGGGTGAACACTGAAGCTTTCTTT
J: TRBJ1-1
size: .
D: .
V: TRBV7-9

CDR3: CASSSQNIQYF
DNA: TGCGCCAGCAGCTCCCAAAACATTCAGTACTTC
J: TRBJ2-4
size: .
D: .
V: TRBV5-1

CDR3: CASSLSPGQMETQYF
DNA: TGTGCCAGCAGTTTATCGCCTGGGCAGATGGAGACCCAGTACTTC
J: TRBJ2-5
size: .
D: .
V: TRBV28

CDR3: CASSGGSSPLHF
DNA: TGTGCCAGCAGTGGGGGTTCTTCACCCCTCCACTTT
J: TRBJ1-6
size: .
D: .
V: TRBV5-8

CDR3: CASSEEAGGPLGTQYF
DNA: TGTGCCAGCAGTGAAGAAGCGGGGGGCCCTCTTGGGACCCAGTACTTC
J: TRBJ2-5
size: .
D: TRBD2
V: TRBV6-4

CDR3: CATSNLGETQYF
DNA: TGTGCCACCAGCAACCTGGGGGAGACCCAGTACTTC
J: TRBJ2-5
size: .
D: .
V: TRBV15

CDR3: CASSFKRGGPDTQYF
DNA: TGTGCCAGCAGCTTTAAGCGGGGGGGCCCAGATACGCAGTATTTT
J: TRBJ2-3
size: .
D: TRBD2
V: TRBV7-9

CDR3: CASSQVGGPDTQYF
DNA: TGTGCCAGCAGCCAAGTGGGAGGGCCAGATACGCAGTATTTT
J: TRBJ2-3
size: .
D: TRBD2
V: TRBV14

CDR3: CASRLELTSGNHSTDTQYF
DNA: TGTGCAAGTCGCTTAGAATTGACTAGCGGGAACCATAGCACAGATACGCAGTATTTT
J: TRBJ2-3
size: .
D: .
V: TRBV12-2

CDR3: CASSFSGGAETQYF
DNA: TGTGCCAGCAGCTTTAGCGGGGGGGCAGAGACCCAGTACTTC
J: TRBJ2-5
size: .
D: TRBD2
V: TRBV5-8

CDR3: CASRGDSLNTEAFF
DNA: TGTGCCAGCAGGGGGGACAGCCTGAACACTGAAGCTTTCTTT
J: TRBJ1-1
size: .
D: TRBD1
V: TRBV6-5

CDR3: CASSSLGGERDEQYF
DNA: TGCGCCAGCAGCTCTCTGGGAGGGGAACGCGACGAGCAGTACTTC
J: TRBJ2-7
size: .
D: TRBD2
V: TRBV5-1

CDR3: CASSRTDSTRELFF
DNA: TGTGCTAGCAGTAGGACAGATTCAACCCGGGAGCTGTTTTTT
J: TRBJ2-2
size: .
D: .
V: TRBV7-7

CDR3: CASSRDRGTDSPLHF
DNA: TGTGCCAGTAGTAGGGACAGGGGGACTGATTCACCCCTCCACTTT
J: TRBJ1-6
size: .
D: TRBD1
V: TRBV19

CDR3: CASSQDRDGEKLFF
DNA: TGTGCCAGCAGTCAAGACAGGGACGGGGAAAAACTGTTTTTT
J: TRBJ1-4
size: .
D: TRBD1
V: TRBV6-5

CDR3: CSVERQADTEAFF
DNA: TGCAGCGTTGAAAGACAGGCCGACACTGAAGCTTTCTTT
J: TRBJ1-1
size: .
D: .
V: TRBV29-1

CDR3: CASSPISPWTGGGYTF
DNA: TGTGCCAGCAGCCCCATTAGTCCTTGGACAGGGGGTGGCTACACCTTC
J: TRBJ1-2
size: .
D: TRBD1
V: TRBV11-2

CDR3: CASSPTGGAFEKLFF
DNA: TGTGCCAGCAGTCCTACAGGGGGCGCTTTCGAAAAACTGTTTTTT
J: TRBJ1-4
size: .
D: TRBD1
V: TRBV28

CDR3: CASSTQGNVDNEQFF
DNA: TGTGCCAGCAGCACCCAGGGGAATGTGGACAATGAGCAGTTCTTC
J: TRBJ2-1
size: .
D: .
V: TRBV9

CDR3: CASGLYPGLAGGRVYNEQFF
DNA: TGTGCTAGTGGTTTATACCCGGGACTAGCGGGGGGGCGGGTCTACAATGAGCAGTTCTTC
J: TRBJ2-1
size: .
D: TRBD2
V: TRBV12-5

CDR3: CAWSRGRVMATEAFF
DNA: TGTGCCTGGAGTAGGGGCAGGGTAATGGCCACTGAAGCTTTCTTT
J: TRBJ1-1
size: few
D: .
V: TRBV30

CDR3: CASSLEGLTDTQYF
DNA: TGTGCCAGCAGCTTAGAAGGGTTGACAGATACGCAGTATTTT
J: TRBJ2-3
size: .
D: .
V: TRBV7-9

CDR3: CASRTTRGAGEQFF
DNA: TGTGCCAGCAGAACCACAAGGGGGGCGGGTGAGCAGTTCTTC
J: TRBJ2-1
size: few
D: .
V: TRBV28

CDR3: CASSITGDSTEAFF
DNA: TGTGCCAGTAGCATCACAGGGGATAGCACTGAAGCTTTCTTT
J: TRBJ1-1
size: .
D: TRBD1
V: TRBV19

CDR3: CASTLTGNSGANVLTF
DNA: TGTGCCAGCACCCTCACAGGGAACTCTGGGGCCAACGTCCTGACTTTC
J: TRBJ2-6
size: .
D: .
V: TRBV6-6

CDR3: CASSMRGGPNEKLFF
DNA: TGTGCCAGTAGTATGCGCGGGGGGCCTAATGAAAAACTGTTTTTT
J: TRBJ1-4
size: .
D: .
V: TRBV19

CDR3: CASSRWVFTDTQYF
DNA: TGTGCCAGCAGCCGATGGGTTTTCACAGATACGCAGTATTTT
J: TRBJ2-3
size: .
D: .
V: TRBV6-6

CDR3: CASSIQGIETQYF
DNA: TGTGCCAGTAGTATCCAGGGGATCGAGACCCAGTACTTC
J: TRBJ2-5
size: .
D: .
V: TRBV19

CDR3: CASSPTGTSAYEQYF
DNA: TGCGCCAGCAGCCCTACCGGGACTAGCGCCTACGAGCAGTACTTC
J: TRBJ2-7
size: few
D: TRBD2
V: TRBV4-1